The 20 T cell receptor beta chains given below trace back to one sample, sequenced in a study of blood T cell repertoires in COVID-19. Libraries were prepared by immunoSEQ multiplex PCR; TCRdb keeps only in-frame clonotypes and omits some of them. Of a few hundred thousand clones listed, 75% to 90% were seen once; the top ten hold about 7%. Sequenced: peripheral blood. These receptors all stem from a woman aged 60 to 75 with COVID-19, enrolled during active disease.

The chain joins TRBV10-2 to TRBJ1-5; 7 bases map to TRBD1. This CDR3 has 18 residues. Germline V gene sequence: CDR1 WSHSY, CDR2 SAAADI. The trim removed 0 bases at V and 2 bases at J, leaving 10 bases unmatched. CDR3 in amino acids: CASSESETGRIRNQPQHF. The DNA for the CDR3 is TGCGCCAGCAGTGAGTCCGAGACAGGGCGAATTCGCAATCAGCCCCAGCATTTT.

This chain connects TRBV18 to TRBJ1-6; 9 bases fit TRBD1. The CDR3 totals 15 residues. Germline V gene sequence: CDR1 KGHSH, CDR2 LQKENI. J was trimmed by 4 bases and V by 6 bases; bases with no gene match: 4. The CDR3 DNA sequence: TGTGCCAGCTCGTCCGGACAGGGGTATAATTCACCCCTCCACTTT. Encoded protein: CASSSGQGYNSPLHF.

V and J are TRBV10-3 and TRBJ1-1; tentatively, D is TRBD1 (6 bases). Germline CDR1 and CDR2: ENHRY and SYGVKD. The length of the CDR3 is 13 residues. V was shortened by 7 bases and J by 4 bases, with 13 bases between the two germline ends. The CDR3 DNA follows: TGTGCCATCACTCTAACAGGGCCCACTGAAGCTTTCTTT. Its protein product is CAITLTGPTEAFF.

This chain joins TRBV14 and TRBJ1-2; TRBD1 matches 7 bases. Trimming cost V 0 bases and J 8 bases; bases outside gene matches: 3. From germline, CDR1 is SGHDN and CDR2 FVKESK. The CDR3 loop spans 13 amino acids. The CDR3 DNA reads as TGTGCCAGCAGCCAAGATAACAGGGGCGGCTACACCTTC. Translating it yields CASSQDNRGGYTF.

The chain joins TRBV5-1 to TRBJ1-1; 8 bases map to TRBD1. The ends lost 8 bases at V and 1 base at J; junction bases unmatched: 7. Germline V gene sequence: CDR1 SGHRS, CDR2 YFSETQ. The CDR3 consists of 14 residues. The CDR3 region is CASEAGTGNTEAFF. The CDR3 nucleotides are TGCGCCAGTGAAGCCGGGACAGGGAACACTGAAGCTTTCTTT.

The chain uses TRBV21-1 and TRBJ2-7; TRBD2 is taken as the D call from the table, unchecked against the DNA. TRBV21-1 is recorded as a pseudogene. The length of the CDR3 is 16 residues. The CDR3 reads CASSKRPGGRTYEQYF. The CDR3 nucleotides are TGTGCCAGCAGCAAACGGCCGGGGGGGAGAACCTACGAGCAGTACTTC.

The rearrangement uses TRBV6-1 and TRBJ1-5; D may be TRBD1 (6 bases). V lost 1 base, J lost 0 bases, and 16 bases lay in between. Germline V CDR1 and CDR2: MNHNS, SASEGT. The CDR3 is made up of 18 amino acids. CDR3 sequence: CASSEVGDTGYSNQPQHF. CDR3 DNA sequence: TGTGCCAGCAGTGAAGTGGGGGACACTGGGTATAGCAATCAGCCCCAGCATTTT.

Here the CDR3 DNA reads TGTGCCAGCAGTTTTAACAGGGATTATGGCTACACCTTC. Its protein is CASSFNRDYGYTF. The rearrangement uses TRBV12-3 or TRBV12-4 and TRBJ1-2; D possibly corresponds to TRBD1 (6 bases). The CDR3 loop spans 13 amino acids. Trimming stripped 3 bases from V and 5 bases from J, with 10 bases between.

V usage is TRBV3-1 (or the pseudogene TRBV3-2) and J usage is TRBJ2-7, with 13 nucleotides matching TRBD2. The CDR3 totals 15 residues. CDR1 and CDR2 (germline): LGHDT, YNNKEL (reference sequence). The J segment lost 8 bases and the V segment lost 1 base, leaving 5 bases of the junction unmatched. CDR3 residues: CASSQGTSGGPKQYF. The CDR3 coding sequence is TGTGCCAGCAGCCAAGGGACTAGCGGGGGCCCTAAGCAGTACTTC.

The genes are TRBV15 and TRBJ2-3; 10 nucleotides align to TRBD2. Unmatched junction bases numbered 10, after V lost 3 bases and J lost 7 bases. CDR1 and CDR2 (germline): LNHNV, YYDKDF (reference sequence). The CDR3 extends over 16 amino acids. CDR3 coding DNA: TGTGCCACCAGCAGTGGGCTAAGCGGGGGGGAATATACGCAGTATTTT. Translated, it gives CATSSGLSGGEYTQYF.

The chain recombines TRBV2 with TRBJ2-7, with TRBD2 matching over 8 bases. In germline, CDR1 is SNHLY, CDR2 FYNNEI. This CDR3 is built from 12 residues. Trimming removed 3 bases from V and 12 bases from J; junction bases left unmatched: 7. The CDR3 loop is CASSEIPGGAYF. The CDR3 DNA follows: TGTGCCAGCAGTGAGATCCCGGGGGGGGCGTACTTC.

The J gene is TRBJ1-5, the V gene TRBV27; no definite D call. This CDR3 is built from 15 residues. Per germline, CDR1 MNHEY and CDR2 SMNVEV (reference sequence). Trimming removed 5 bases from V and 3 bases from J, with 14 bases in between. CDR3: CASSPRPGFNQPQHF. The CDR3 DNA reads TGTGCCAGCAGTCCCAGACCGGGATTCAATCAGCCCCAGCATTTT.

The rearrangement links TRBV4-3 to TRBJ1-6; D perhaps matches TRBD1 (6 bases). Germline lookup yields CDR1 LGHNA and CDR2 YSLEER. V gave up 0 bases and J gave up 7 bases, with 19 bases separating them. The CDR3 has 18 amino acids. CDR3 loop: CASSQDIPPAGDNSPLHF. The CDR3 DNA is TGCGCCAGCAGCCAAGATATCCCCCCAGCAGGGGACAATTCACCCCTCCACTTT.

This clone has only one observation. The chain combines TRBV19 with TRBJ1-1, with 7 bases aligning to TRBD1. Germline trimming cut 1 base from V and 5 bases from J; bases unmatched to any gene: 7. Per the germline V gene, CDR1 is LNHDA and CDR2 is SQIVND (reference sequence). CDR3 size: 15 residues. The CDR3, as DNA: TGTGCCAGTAGTATAGCCGACAGGGTAGGAACTGAAGCTTTCTTT. Its protein product is CASSIADRVGTEAFF.

The rearrangement uses TRBV10-1 and TRBJ2-1, with 7 bases aligning to TRBD1. The trim removed 5 bases at V and 3 bases at J, leaving 10 bases unmatched. This CDR3 is 16 amino acids long. Germline assignment: CDR1 WNHNN and CDR2 SYGVQD (reference sequence). CDR3 in amino acids: CASSLLGTANYNEQFF. The CDR3 nucleotides read TGCGCCAGCAGTCTCCTTGGGACAGCAAACTACAATGAGCAGTTCTTC.

The chain couples TRBV6-1 to TRBJ2-3; D perhaps matches TRBD2 (7 bases). CDR3 length: 16 amino acids. CDR1 is MNHNS and CDR2 is SASEGT in the germline V gene. Trimming removed 4 bases from V and 5 bases from J, with 19 bases in between. The CDR3 here is CASSAGRTEGRDTQYF. The CDR3, as DNA: TGTGCCAGCAGTGCCGGGAGGACAGAGGGTAGAGATACGCAGTATTTT.

The gene calls are TRBV13 and TRBJ2-4; 7 nucleotides agree with TRBD1. From germline, CDR1 is PRHDT and CDR2 FYEKMQ (reference sequence). The CDR3 covers 16 residues. V trimming: 5 bases; J trimming: 3 bases; junction bases outside the gene matches: 10. The CDR3 sequence: CASSATGAVGKNIQYF. CDR3 sequence (DNA): TGTGCCAGCAGCGCAACAGGGGCAGTGGGCAAAAACATTCAGTACTTC. Looking up the rest from reference TRBV13 and TRBJ2-4 gives the full variable domain: AAGVIQSPRHLIKEKRETATLKCYPIPRHDTVYWYQQGPGQDPQFLISFYEKMQSDKGSIPDRFSAQQFSDYHSELNMSSLELGDSALYFCASSATGAVGKNIQYFGAGTRLSVL.

This chain connects TRBV3-1 (or the pseudogene TRBV3-2) to TRBJ2-1, with TRBD2 identical over 7 bases. J gave up 12 bases and V 0 bases, and 5 bases lay outside the gene matches. There are 13 residues in the CDR3. Germline V CDR1 and CDR2: LGHDT, YNNKEL (reference sequence). The CDR3 DNA follows: TGTGCCAGCAGCCAAGAACCCCCGGGGGGGCAGTTCTTC. Its translation is CASSQEPPGGQFF.

The V call is TRBV7-9, the J call TRBJ1-1, with D possibly TRBD1 on 5 matching bases. V lost 0 bases and J lost 6, with 17 bases in between. CDR1 is SEHNR and CDR2 is FQNEAQ in the germline V gene (reference sequence). The CDR3 has 16 residues. The CDR3 here is CASSLAEGWGIPEAFF. The CDR3 region has the DNA TGTGCCAGCAGCTTAGCTGAAGGGTGGGGCATACCTGAAGCTTTCTTT.

The chain carries TRBV5-6 and TRBJ2-7; D is unresolved. V was pared by 0 bases and J by 2 bases, with 6 bases between. CDR3 size: 13 residues. Looked up from germline, CDR1 is SGHDT and CDR2 is YYEEEE. The CDR3 sequence is CASSLGVAYEQYF. The DNA for the CDR3 is TGTGCCAGCAGCTTGGGAGTAGCCTACGAGCAGTACTTC.